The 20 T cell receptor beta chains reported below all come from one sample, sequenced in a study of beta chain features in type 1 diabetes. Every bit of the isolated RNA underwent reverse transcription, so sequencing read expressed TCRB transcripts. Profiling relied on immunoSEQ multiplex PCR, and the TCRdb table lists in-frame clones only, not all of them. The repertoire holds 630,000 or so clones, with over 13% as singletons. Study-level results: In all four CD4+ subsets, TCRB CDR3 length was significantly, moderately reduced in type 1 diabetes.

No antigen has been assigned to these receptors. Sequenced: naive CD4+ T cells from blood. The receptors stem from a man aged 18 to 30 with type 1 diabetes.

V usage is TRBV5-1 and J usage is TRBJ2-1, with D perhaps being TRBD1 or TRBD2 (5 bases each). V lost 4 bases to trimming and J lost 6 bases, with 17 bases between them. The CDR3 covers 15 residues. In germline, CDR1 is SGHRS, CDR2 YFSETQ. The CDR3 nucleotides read TGCGCCAGCAGCGATACCCAGGGAGCTGCCAATGAGCAGTTCTTC. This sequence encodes CASSDTQGAANEQFF.

The CDR3 loop reads CASSLYRAFQETQYF. The CDR3, as DNA: TGTGCCAGCAGTCTTTACAGGGCCTTCCAAGAGACCCAGTACTTC. V and J are TRBV2 and TRBJ2-5; maybe TRBD1 (6 bases). CDR1 SNHLY and CDR2 FYNNEI come from the germline V gene. The CDR3 covers 15 residues. V lost 5 bases to trimming and J lost 1 base, with 14 bases between them.

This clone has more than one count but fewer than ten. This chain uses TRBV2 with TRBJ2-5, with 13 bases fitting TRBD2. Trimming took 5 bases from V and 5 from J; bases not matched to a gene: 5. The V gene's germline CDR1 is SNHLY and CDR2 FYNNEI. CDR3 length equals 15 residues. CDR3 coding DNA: TGTGCCAGCAGTCCCACTAGCGGGGGGGCGGAGACCCAGTACTTC. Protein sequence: CASSPTSGGAETQYF.

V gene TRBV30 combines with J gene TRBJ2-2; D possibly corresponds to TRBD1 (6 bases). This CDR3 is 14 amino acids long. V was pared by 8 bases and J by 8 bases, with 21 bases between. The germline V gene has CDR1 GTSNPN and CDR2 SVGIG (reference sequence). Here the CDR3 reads CAGVRLGQTGELFF. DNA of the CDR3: TGTGCCGGGGTGCGACTCGGACAGACTGGGGAGCTGTTTTTT.

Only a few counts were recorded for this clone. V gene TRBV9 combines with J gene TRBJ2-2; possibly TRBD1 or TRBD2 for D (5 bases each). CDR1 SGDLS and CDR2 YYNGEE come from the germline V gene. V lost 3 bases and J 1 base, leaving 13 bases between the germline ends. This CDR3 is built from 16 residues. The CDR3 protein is CASSGAGTVNTGELFF. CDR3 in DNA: TGTGCCAGCAGCGGTGCCGGGACGGTGAACACCGGGGAGCTGTTTTTT.

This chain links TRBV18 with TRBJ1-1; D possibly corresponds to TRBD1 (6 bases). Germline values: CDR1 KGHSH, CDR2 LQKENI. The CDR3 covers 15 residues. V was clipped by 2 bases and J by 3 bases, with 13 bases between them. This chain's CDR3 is CASSPRDTTYTEAFF. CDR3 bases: TGTGCCAGCTCACCAAGGGACACTACATACACTGAAGCTTTCTTT. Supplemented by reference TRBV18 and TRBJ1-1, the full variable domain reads NAGVMQNPRHLVRRRGQEARLRCSPMKGHSHVYWYRQLPEEGLKFMVYLQKENIIDESGMPKERFSAEFPKEGPSILRIQQVVRGDSAAYFCASSPRDTTYTEAFFGQGTRLTVV.

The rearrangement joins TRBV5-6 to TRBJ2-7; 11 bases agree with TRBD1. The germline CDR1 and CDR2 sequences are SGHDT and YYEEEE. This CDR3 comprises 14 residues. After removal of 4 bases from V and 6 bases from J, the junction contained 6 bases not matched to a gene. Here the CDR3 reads CASSIGQGAPEQYF. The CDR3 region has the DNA TGTGCCAGCAGCATAGGACAGGGGGCGCCCGAGCAGTACTTC.

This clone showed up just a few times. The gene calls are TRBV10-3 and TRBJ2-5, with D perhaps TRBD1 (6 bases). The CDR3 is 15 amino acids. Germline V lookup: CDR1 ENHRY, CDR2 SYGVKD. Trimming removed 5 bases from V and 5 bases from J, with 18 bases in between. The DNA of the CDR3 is TGTGCCATCAGTCGGACAGATCCCCTTGGGGAGACCCAGTACTTC. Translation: CAISRTDPLGETQYF.

The CDR3 region is CASSLDSLSGERFF. CDR3 in DNA: TGTGCCAGCAGCTTAGATTCACTAAGCGGGGAGAGGTTCTTC. The V and J genes are TRBV11-3 and TRBJ2-1; 7 nucleotides match TRBD2. The CDR3 is made up of 14 amino acids. CDR1 and CDR2 (germline): SGHNT, YENEEA. The J segment lost 15 bases and the V segment lost 0 bases, leaving 11 bases of the junction unmatched.

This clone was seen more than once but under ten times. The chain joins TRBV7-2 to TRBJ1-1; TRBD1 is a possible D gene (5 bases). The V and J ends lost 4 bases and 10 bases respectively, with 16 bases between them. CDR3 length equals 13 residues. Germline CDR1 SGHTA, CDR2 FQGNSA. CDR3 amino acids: CASSSGEWRGAFF. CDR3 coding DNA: TGTGCCAGCAGCTCCGGTGAATGGAGGGGAGCTTTCTTT.

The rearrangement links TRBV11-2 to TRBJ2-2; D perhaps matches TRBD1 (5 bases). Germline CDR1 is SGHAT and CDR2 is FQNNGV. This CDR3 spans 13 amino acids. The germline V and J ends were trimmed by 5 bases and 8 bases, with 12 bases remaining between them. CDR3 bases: TGTGCCAGCAGCCTAAGGGGCGGTGGGGAGCTGTTTTTT. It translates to CASSLRGGGELFF.

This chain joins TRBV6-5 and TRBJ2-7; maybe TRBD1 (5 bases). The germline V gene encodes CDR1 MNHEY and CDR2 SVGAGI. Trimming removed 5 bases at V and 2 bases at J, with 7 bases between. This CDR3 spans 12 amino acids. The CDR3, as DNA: TGTGCCAGCAGTGACAGCCCCTACGAGCAGTACTTC. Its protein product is CASSDSPYEQYF.

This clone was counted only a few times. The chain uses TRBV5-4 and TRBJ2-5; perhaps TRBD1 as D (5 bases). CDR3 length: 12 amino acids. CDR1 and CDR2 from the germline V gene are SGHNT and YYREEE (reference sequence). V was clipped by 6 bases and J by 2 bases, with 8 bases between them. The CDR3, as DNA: TGTGCCAGCACCCAGGGACAAGAGACCCAGTACTTC. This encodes CASTQGQETQYF.

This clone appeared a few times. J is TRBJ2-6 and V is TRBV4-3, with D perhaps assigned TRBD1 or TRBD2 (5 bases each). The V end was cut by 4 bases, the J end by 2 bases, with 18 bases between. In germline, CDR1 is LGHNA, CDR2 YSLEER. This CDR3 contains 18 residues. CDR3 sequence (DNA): TGCGCCAGCAGCCTTGGCGTTGGGGACCGGGCTGGGGCCAACGTCCTGACTTTC. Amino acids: CASSLGVGDRAGANVLTF.

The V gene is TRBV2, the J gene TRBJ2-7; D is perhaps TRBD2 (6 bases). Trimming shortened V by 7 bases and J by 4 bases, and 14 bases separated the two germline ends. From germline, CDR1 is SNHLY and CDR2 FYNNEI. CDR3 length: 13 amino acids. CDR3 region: CASKTGVEYEQYF. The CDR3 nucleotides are TGTGCCAGCAAGACGGGGGTAGAATACGAGCAGTACTTC.

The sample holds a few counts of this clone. For the CDR3, the DNA is TGTGCCTGGAGTGGAGGGACTAGCGGACACAGCGAGACCCAGTACTTC. Its protein is CAWSGGTSGHSETQYF. The chain recombines TRBV30 with TRBJ2-5; 11 bases are shared with TRBD2. Trimming at V came to 1 base and at J to 5 bases, leaving 9 bases not matched to a gene. This CDR3 has 16 amino acids. The V gene's germline CDR1 is GTSNPN and CDR2 SVGIG (reference sequence).

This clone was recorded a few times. CDR3 protein: CASSSRINEKLFF. The CDR3 DNA follows: TGTGCCAGCAGTAGCCGGATTAATGAAAAACTGTTTTTT. The rearrangement uses TRBV25-1 and TRBJ1-4; D is uncertain. V gave up 5 bases and J gave up 4 bases, with 8 bases separating them. Germline V gives CDR1 MGHDK, CDR2 SYGVNS. The CDR3 contains 13 residues.

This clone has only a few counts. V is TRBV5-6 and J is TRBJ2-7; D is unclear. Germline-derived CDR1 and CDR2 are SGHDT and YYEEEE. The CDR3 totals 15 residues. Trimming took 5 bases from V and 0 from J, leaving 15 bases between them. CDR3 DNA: TGTGCCAGCAGTTCGGCTGGGCCCTTCTCCTACGAGCAGTACTTC. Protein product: CASSSAGPFSYEQYF.

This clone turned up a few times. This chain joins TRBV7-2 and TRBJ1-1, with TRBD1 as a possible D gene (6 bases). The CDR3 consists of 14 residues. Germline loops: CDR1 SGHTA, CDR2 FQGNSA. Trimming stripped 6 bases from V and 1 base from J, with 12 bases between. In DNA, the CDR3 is TGTGCCAGCAGGAAGGGGGTCGGGAACACTGAAGCTTTCTTT. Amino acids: CASRKGVGNTEAFF.

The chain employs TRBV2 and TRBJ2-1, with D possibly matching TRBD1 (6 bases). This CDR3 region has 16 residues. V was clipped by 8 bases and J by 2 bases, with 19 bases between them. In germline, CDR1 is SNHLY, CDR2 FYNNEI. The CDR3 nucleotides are TGTGCCAGCGCCGTAGGGGGTAGCGAAACCTACAATGAGCAGTTCTTC. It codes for CASAVGGSETYNEQFF.